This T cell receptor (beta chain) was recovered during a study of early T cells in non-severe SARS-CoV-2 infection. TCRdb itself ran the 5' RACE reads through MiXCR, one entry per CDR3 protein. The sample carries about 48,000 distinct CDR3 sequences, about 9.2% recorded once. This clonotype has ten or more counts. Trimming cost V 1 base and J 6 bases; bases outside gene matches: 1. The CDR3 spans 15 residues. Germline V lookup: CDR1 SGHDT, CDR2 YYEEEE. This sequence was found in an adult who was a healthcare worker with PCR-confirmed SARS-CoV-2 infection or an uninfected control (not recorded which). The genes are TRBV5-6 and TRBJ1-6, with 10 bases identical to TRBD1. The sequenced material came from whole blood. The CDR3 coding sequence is TGTGCCAGCAGCTTGAGGGACAGGGGTAATTCACCCCTCCACTTT. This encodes CASSLRDRGNSPLHF.